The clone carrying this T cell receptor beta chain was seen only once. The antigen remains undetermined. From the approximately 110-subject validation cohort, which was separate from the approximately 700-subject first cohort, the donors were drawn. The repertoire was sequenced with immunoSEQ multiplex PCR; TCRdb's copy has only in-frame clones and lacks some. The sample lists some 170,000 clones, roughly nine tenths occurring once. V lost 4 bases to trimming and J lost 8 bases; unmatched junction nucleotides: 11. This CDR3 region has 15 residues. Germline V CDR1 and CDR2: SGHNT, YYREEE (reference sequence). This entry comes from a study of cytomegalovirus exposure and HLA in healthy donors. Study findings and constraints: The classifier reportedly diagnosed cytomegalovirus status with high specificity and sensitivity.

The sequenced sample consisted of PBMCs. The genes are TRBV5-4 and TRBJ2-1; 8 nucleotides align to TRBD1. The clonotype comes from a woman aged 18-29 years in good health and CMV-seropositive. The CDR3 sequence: CASSVGQGALYEQFF. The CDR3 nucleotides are TGTGCCAGCAGCGTTGGTCAGGGGGCCTTGTATGAGCAGTTCTTC. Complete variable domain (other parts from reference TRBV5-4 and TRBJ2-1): ETGVTQSPTHLIKTRGQQVTLRCSSQSGHNTVSWYQQALGQGPQFIFQYYREEENGRGNFPPRFSGLQFPNYSSELNVNALELDDSALYLCASSVGQGALYEQFFGPGTRLTVL.